Each of the 21 T cell receptor beta chains below was sequenced from the same sample in a study of shared T cell receptors in the human thymus. Profiling relied on immunoSEQ multiplex PCR, and the TCRdb table lists in-frame clones only, not all of them. This table holds 700,000 or so clones, 70% to 90% found once. The sample also formed part of further work on human thymus T cells.

Sequencing was done on a sample of thymocytes. All receptors come from a girl less than two years old with a congenital heart defect.

The V and J genes are TRBV2 and TRBJ2-1; D perhaps matches TRBD2 (5 bases). This CDR3 has 20 residues. Germline lookup yields CDR1 SNHLY and CDR2 FYNNEI. Trimming took off 0 bases at V and 5 bases at J, with 26 bases between the two ends. The CDR3 region is CASSEALPTIRQPGNNEQFF. As DNA, the CDR3 is TGTGCCAGCAGTGAAGCGCTTCCGACCATTCGACAACCCGGGAACAATGAGCAGTTCTTC.

This sequence joins TRBV6-1 and TRBJ2-1; TRBD2 matches 9 bases. CDR3 length: 17 residues. The trim removed 4 bases at V and 6 bases at J, leaving 13 bases unmatched. CDR1 is MNHNS, CDR2 SASEGT, per germline. CDR3 DNA sequence: TGTGCCAGCAGTGCCCGACCCCCAGCGGGGGGCTTCAATGAGCAGTTCTTC. The encoded protein is CASSARPPAGGFNEQFF.

This clone has a handful of counts. The V and J genes are TRBV2 and TRBJ1-2, with TRBD1 matching 8 bases. The germline gives CDR1 SNHLY, CDR2 FYNNEI. The CDR3 spans 15 residues. V gave up 11 bases and J gave up 4 bases; unmatched junction bases: 15. The CDR3 protein is CAGKSGGRDIYGYTF. The CDR3 DNA reads TGTGCCGGAAAGTCAGGGGGCCGAGATATCTATGGCTACACCTTC.

Concerning this clone: Different DNA sequences within this sample yield the same CDR3. This chain connects TRBV7-9 to TRBJ1-1; 7 bases map to TRBD1. The CDR3 loop spans 14 amino acids. Losses at the gene ends were 1 base for V and 2 bases for J; bases not matched to a gene: 1. The germline V gene encodes CDR1 SEHNR and CDR2 FQNEAQ (reference sequence). This CDR3 is CASSLVGGNTEAFF. The CDR3 region has the DNA TGTGCCAGCAGCTTAGTAGGGGGCAACACTGAAGCTTTCTTT.

In nucleotides, the CDR3 is TGTGCCAGCAGTTTATCGACAGGGGGTATCAATCAGCCCCAGCATTTT. Protein sequence: CASSLSTGGINQPQHF. This chain joins TRBV27 and TRBJ1-5; the match to TRBD1 covers 9 bases. This CDR3 has 16 amino acids. With 0 bases clipped from V and 3 bases from J, the junction kept 3 bases outside the gene matches. Germline CDR1 reads MNHEY; CDR2 reads SMNVEV (reference sequence).

The J gene is TRBJ2-3, the V gene TRBV5-1, with D possibly being TRBD2 (5 bases). V lost 0 bases and J lost 3, with 11 bases in between. Germline-derived CDR1 and CDR2 are SGHRS and YFSETQ. CDR3 length: 15 amino acids. The CDR3: CASSLGTRGTDTQYF. The CDR3 DNA is TGCGCCAGCAGCTTGGGCACCCGCGGGACAGATACGCAGTATTTT.

V usage is TRBV5-4 and J usage is TRBJ1-2, with D uncertain. Germline V gene data show CDR1 as SGHNT and CDR2 as YYREEE (reference sequence). V was pared by 0 bases and J by 3 bases, with 27 bases between. The CDR3 contains 20 residues. For the CDR3, the DNA is TGTGCCAGCAGCTTGGAACTCTTTGGTCAAAGTATAACCCTTGACTATGGCTACACCTTC. Translation gives CASSLELFGQSITLDYGYTF.

Turning to this clone: Other nucleotide sequences in the sample specify the same CDR3. This chain joins TRBV6-1 and TRBJ1-5; 7 bases map to TRBD1. This CDR3 spans 13 amino acids. With 5 bases clipped from V and 7 bases from J, the junction kept 5 bases outside the gene matches. The germline V gene has CDR1 MNHNS and CDR2 SASEGT. This chain's CDR3 is CASSRQGDQPQHF. CDR3 DNA: TGTGCCAGCAGTAGACAGGGCGACCAGCCCCAGCATTTT.

V is TRBV19 and J is TRBJ2-7, with D possibly being TRBD1 (6 bases). Trimming took off 3 bases at V and 3 bases at J, with 27 bases between the two ends. CDR3 length equals 19 residues. Germline assignment: CDR1 LNHDA and CDR2 SQIVND (reference sequence). The CDR3 DNA sequence: TGTGCCAGTAGTATTAAATCCCGCCGGCCAAGGGGGAGCGGCTACGAGCAGTACTTC. As protein: CASSIKSRRPRGSGYEQYF.

This clone was counted once. V gene TRBV7-2 combines with J gene TRBJ2-7; D is possibly TRBD1 (6 bases). Germline CDR1 is SGHTA and CDR2 is FQGNSA. CDR3 size: 17 residues. Trimming shortened V by 5 bases and J by 5 bases, and 25 bases separated the two germline ends. Here the CDR3 DNA reads TGTGCCAGCAGCCCCCATCCCGACAGGTTGGGGGTGAACGAGCAGTACTTC. It is translated as CASSPHPDRLGVNEQYF.

V usage is TRBV5-4 and J usage is TRBJ1-2; 7 bases fit TRBD1. There are 12 residues in the CDR3. The ends lost 2 bases at V and 8 bases at J; junction bases unmatched: 3. Looked up from germline, CDR1 is SGHNT and CDR2 is YYREEE (reference sequence). Here the CDR3 DNA reads TGTGCCAGCAGCTTTCACAGGGGAGGCTACACCTTC. Translating it yields CASSFHRGGYTF.

The chain combines TRBV28 with TRBJ2-6; D gene unclear. Germline V gives CDR1 MDHEN, CDR2 SYDVKM. V dropped 5 bases and J dropped 0 bases, with 8 bases sitting between them. This CDR3 has 15 amino acids. The CDR3: CASSLRFSGANVLTF. In DNA, the CDR3 is TGTGCCAGCAGTCTCAGGTTCTCTGGGGCCAACGTCCTGACTTTC.

The CDR3 here is CASSERVDPQYF. DNA of the CDR3: TGTGCCAGCAGTGAGCGTGTAGATCCCCAGTACTTC. The J gene is TRBJ2-7, the V gene TRBV6-1, with D uncertain. Germline CDR1 MNHNS, CDR2 SASEGT. The V gene lost 3 bases and the J gene lost 10 bases, with 13 bases spanning the gap. The CDR3 sequence is 12 residues long.

The gene calls are TRBV2 and TRBJ2-5; D ambiguous. From germline, CDR1 is SNHLY and CDR2 FYNNEI. The length of the CDR3 is 18 residues. V was clipped by 5 bases and J by 1 base, with 23 bases between them. The CDR3 reads CASSKTIWLVVFQETQYF. Written as DNA, the CDR3 is TGTGCCAGCAGTAAAACGATCTGGCTGGTCGTCTTCCAAGAGACCCAGTACTTC.

The V gene is TRBV5-1, the J gene TRBJ1-1; D is unresolved. The CDR3 spans 17 residues. The germline CDR1 and CDR2 sequences are SGHRS and YFSETQ. Trimming stripped 0 bases from V and 0 bases from J, with 15 bases between. The CDR3 DNA reads as TGCGCCAGCAGCTTGGTAAGAGACGGAGGAATGAACACTGAAGCTTTCTTT. It specifies CASSLVRDGGMNTEAFF.

This clone has a handful of counts. The CDR3 DNA follows: TGTGCCAGCAGTCGAGAGGGCACTGAAGCTTTCTTT. Amino acids: CASSREGTEAFF. J is TRBJ1-1 and V is TRBV9; D remains unclear. The CDR3 runs 12 residues. Germline-derived CDR1 and CDR2 are SGDLS and YYNGEE. The V gene lost 5 bases and the J gene lost 4 bases, with 9 bases spanning the gap.

The chain has TRBV14 and TRBJ2-7; 12 nucleotides match TRBD2. This CDR3 spans 19 amino acids. Germline lookup yields CDR1 SGHDN and CDR2 FVKESK. With 0 bases clipped from V and 2 bases from J, the junction kept 11 bases outside the gene matches. The DNA for the CDR3 is TGTGCCAGCAGCCAAGAGCCCTGGCTAGCGGGGGGGCCCACCTACGAGCAGTACTTC. Its protein product is CASSQEPWLAGGPTYEQYF.

The J gene is TRBJ2-6, the V gene TRBV30; TRBD1 agrees at 12 bases. Looked up from germline, CDR1 is GTSNPN and CDR2 is SVGIG (reference sequence). This CDR3 has 17 amino acids. V shed 5 bases, J shed 0 bases, and the junction held 5 bases outside the gene matches. CDR3 residues: CAWDGDRGLSGANVLTF. In nucleotides, the CDR3 is TGTGCCTGGGACGGGGACAGGGGGCTCTCTGGGGCCAACGTCCTGACTTTC. Supplemented by reference TRBV30 and TRBJ2-6, the full variable domain reads SQTIHQWPATLVQPVGSPLSLECTVEGTSNPNLYWYRQAAGRGLQLLFYSVGIGQISSEVPQNLSASRPQDRQFILSSKKLLLSDSGFYLCAWDGDRGLSGANVLTFGAGSRLTVL.

The rearrangement links TRBV20-1 to TRBJ2-5; 9 nucleotides align to TRBD1. Germline values: CDR1 DFQATT, CDR2 SNEGSKA (reference sequence). The CDR3 is 11 amino acids. The DNA for the CDR3 is TGCAGCAAGGACAGGGGAGAGACCCAGTACTTC. Translation: CSKDRGETQYF.

The chain couples TRBV4-1 to TRBJ2-5; possible D gene TRBD1, 5 bases. The ends were cut back, 0 bases at V and 4 bases at J, with 9 bases in the middle. CDR1 and CDR2 from the germline V gene are MGHRA and YSYEKL. CDR3 length equals 14 residues. The CDR3 region is CASSQEWGGETQYF. The CDR3 nucleotides read TGCGCCAGCAGCCAAGAGTGGGGCGGAGAGACCCAGTACTTC.

This chain links TRBV4-1 with TRBJ2-2; 7 bases align to TRBD2. The CDR3 is 18 residues long. Unmatched junction bases numbered 14, after V lost 1 base and J lost 6 bases. Germline-derived CDR1 and CDR2 are MGHRA and YSYEKL. This CDR3 reads CASSQGASGVGNAGELFF. CDR3 DNA: TGCGCCAGCAGCCAAGGGGCTAGCGGCGTTGGTAACGCCGGGGAGCTGTTTTTT.